The text below deals with one T cell receptor beta chain. As processed by the authors: Amplification with reference gene primers provided the estimates of nucleated cell counts. Using immunoSEQ multiplex PCR, the repertoire was profiled, and TCRdb retains in-frame clones only, with some absent. The DNA gave D and trimming, while V, J and clone size come from that table. The table has roughly 160,000 clones, more than 75% seen once. CDR1 and CDR2 (germline): SEHNR, FQNEAQ (reference sequence). The CDR3 contains 14 residues. The V end was cut by 7 bases, the J end by 8 bases, with 17 bases between. The data originate from a study of blood T cell repertoires in COVID-19. Study at large: From the United States, Italy and Spain came samples of acute and convalescent COVID-19. T cells, B-cell-depleted T cells, or PBMCs provided the cDNA or gDNA that served as material.

Patients at the Seattle site were enrolled during active infection and followed longitudinally. The sequenced sample consisted of peripheral blood. The receptor comes from a woman aged 50 to 60 with COVID-19, enrolled during active disease. This chain uses TRBV7-9 with TRBJ1-4; D is ambiguous. CDR3 protein: CASTTPGGREKLFF. The DNA of the CDR3 is TGTGCCAGCACCACCCCGGGAGGGAGGGAAAAACTGTTTTTT.